A selection of T cell receptor beta chains follows, all from one sample in a study of Tregs in tolerant kidney transplant recipients. Clones were sequenced by immunoSEQ multiplex PCR, and TCRdb holds only the in-frame ones, with some missing. This table holds 95,000 to 120,000 clones, around 89% found once. The sequenced sample was CD4+ T cells from blood, obtained before the transplant. The receptors originated from a human donor who received a combined kidney and bone marrow transplant. The CDR3 runs from the conserved cysteine through the conserved F or W. The D gene is left open where the match is weak. For some rows the clone size is stated as once, few or many, or as a class when expanded; others skip it.

J gene: TRBJ2-2; D gene: TRBD1; V gene: TRBV7-2; clone size: NA; CDR3 protein: CASSADRVDTGELFF; CDR3 DNA: TGTGCCAGCAGCGCCGACAGGGTGGACACCGGGGAGCTGTTTTTT
J gene: TRBJ2-2; D gene: NA; V gene: TRBV5-1; clone size: NA; CDR3 protein: CASSLGHTNTGELFF; CDR3 DNA: TGCGCCAGCAGCTTGGGACACACGAACACCGGGGAGCTGTTTTTT
J gene: TRBJ2-3; D gene: TRBD2; V gene: TRBV6-6; clone size: NA; CDR3 protein: CASTGTRTTDTQYF; CDR3 DNA: TGTGCCAGCACCGGGACTAGAACCACAGATACGCAGTATTTT
J gene: TRBJ1-1; D gene: NA; V gene: TRBV10-1; clone size: NA; CDR3 protein: CASSDGGAPNTEAFF; CDR3 DNA: TGCGCCAGCAGTGACGGAGGGGCGCCGAACACTGAAGCTTTCTTT
J gene: TRBJ1-1; D gene: TRBD1; V gene: TRBV7-2; clone size: few; CDR3 protein: CATKTGVNTEAFF; CDR3 DNA: TGTGCCACCAAGACAGGGGTGAACACTGAAGCTTTCTTT
J gene: TRBJ2-7; D gene: TRBD1; V gene: TRBV9; clone size: NA; CDR3 protein: CASSAPGQGDEQYF; CDR3 DNA: TGTGCCAGCAGCGCCCCGGGACAGGGTGACGAGCAGTACTTC
J gene: TRBJ2-7; D gene: NA; V gene: TRBV7-9; clone size: NA; CDR3 protein: CASSSLWTEGAYEQYF; CDR3 DNA: TGTGCCAGCAGCTCCTTATGGACAGAGGGCGCCTACGAGCAGTACTTC
J gene: TRBJ2-2; D gene: TRBD2; V gene: TRBV7-2; clone size: NA; CDR3 protein: CAAGDQGTGELFF; CDR3 DNA: TGTGCCGCGGGGGACCAGGGCACCGGGGAGCTGTTTTTT
J gene: TRBJ1-1; D gene: NA; V gene: TRBV5-1; clone size: once; CDR3 protein: CASSPRERNTEAFF; CDR3 DNA: TGCGCCAGCAGTCCCAGGGAAAGAAACACTGAAGCTTTCTTT
J gene: TRBJ2-1; D gene: NA; V gene: TRBV28; clone size: NA; CDR3 protein: CASSLIPRDEQFF; CDR3 DNA: TGTGCCAGCAGTTTAATCCCCAGGGATGAGCAGTTCTTC
J gene: TRBJ2-7; D gene: TRBD1; V gene: TRBV15; clone size: NA; CDR3 protein: CATSRVQGDVYEQYF; CDR3 DNA: TGTGCCACCAGCAGAGTTCAGGGGGACGTATACGAGCAGTACTTC
J gene: TRBJ2-3; D gene: TRBD1; V gene: TRBV28; clone size: NA; CDR3 protein: CASSGTARDTQYF; CDR3 DNA: TGTGCCAGCAGCGGGACAGCCAGAGATACGCAGTATTTT
J gene: TRBJ1-6; D gene: NA; V gene: TRBV6-5; clone size: NA; CDR3 protein: CASSRDTRSPLHF; CDR3 DNA: TGTGCCAGCAGCCGGGACACCCGTTCACCCCTCCACTTT
J gene: TRBJ2-7; D gene: TRBD2; V gene: TRBV14; clone size: once; CDR3 protein: CASSQQTSGREQYF; CDR3 DNA: TGTGCCAGCAGCCAGCAGACTAGCGGGCGGGAGCAGTACTTC
J gene: TRBJ2-3; D gene: TRBD1; V gene: TRBV5-1; clone size: NA; CDR3 protein: CASSHPRDRGADTQYF; CDR3 DNA: TGCGCCAGCAGCCACCCCCGGGACAGGGGAGCAGATACGCAGTATTTT
J gene: TRBJ2-3; D gene: TRBD2; V gene: TRBV4-2; clone size: once; CDR3 protein: CASSHPPGGLGTDTQYF; CDR3 DNA: TGTGCCAGCAGCCATCCCCCCGGGGGACTAGGGACAGATACGCAGTATTTT
J gene: TRBJ1-4; D gene: NA; V gene: TRBV11-2; clone size: NA; CDR3 protein: CASSLVQPRGKLFF; CDR3 DNA: TGTGCCAGCAGCTTAGTGCAGCCACGAGGAAAACTGTTTTTT
J gene: TRBJ2-5; D gene: TRBD2; V gene: TRBV2; clone size: NA; CDR3 protein: CASSEGTSGGVWETQYF; CDR3 DNA: TGTGCCAGCAGTGAAGGGACTAGCGGGGGGGTGTGGGAGACCCAGTACTTC
J gene: TRBJ2-1; D gene: NA; V gene: TRBV7-7; clone size: NA; CDR3 protein: CASSFRGSNEQFF; CDR3 DNA: TGTGCCAGCAGCTTTAGGGGGAGCAATGAGCAGTTCTTC
J gene: TRBJ1-4; D gene: NA; V gene: TRBV20-1; clone size: once; CDR3 protein: CSASTREKLFF; CDR3 DNA: TGCAGTGCTAGCACTAGAGAAAAACTGTTTTTT
J gene: TRBJ2-3; D gene: NA; V gene: TRBV21-1; clone size: NA; CDR3 protein: CASSKAYRTSGGALDTQYF; CDR3 DNA: TGTGCCAGCAGCAAAGCGTATCGGACTAGCGGGGGGGCGTTAGATACGCAGTATTTT
J gene: TRBJ1-4; D gene: TRBD1; V gene: TRBV10-3; clone size: NA; CDR3 protein: CAISESGQDEKLFF; CDR3 DNA: TGTGCCATCAGTGAGTCGGGACAGGACGAAAAACTGTTTTTT
J gene: TRBJ2-7; D gene: TRBD2; V gene: TRBV6-1; clone size: NA; CDR3 protein: CASSATSGGAYEQYF; CDR3 DNA: TGTGCCAGCAGTGCGACTAGCGGGGGGGCCTACGAGCAGTACTTC
J gene: TRBJ2-5; D gene: TRBD1; V gene: TRBV7-7; clone size: NA; CDR3 protein: CASSPTDRGETQYF; CDR3 DNA: TGTGCCAGCAGTCCGACGGACAGGGGGGAGACCCAGTACTTC
J gene: TRBJ2-7; D gene: TRBD1; V gene: TRBV30; clone size: NA; CDR3 protein: CAWSMGTGYLDEQYF; CDR3 DNA: TGTGCCTGGAGTATGGGGACAGGGTATTTGGACGAGCAGTACTTC
J gene: TRBJ2-5; D gene: TRBD1; V gene: TRBV19; clone size: NA; CDR3 protein: CASTPGQGKIETQYF; CDR3 DNA: TGTGCCAGTACCCCGGGACAGGGGAAGATCGAGACCCAGTACTTC
J gene: TRBJ2-1; D gene: TRBD2; V gene: TRBV27; clone size: once; CDR3 protein: CASSLLAGLGKEQFF; CDR3 DNA: TGTGCCAGCAGTTTACTAGCGGGACTGGGGAAAGAGCAGTTCTTC
J gene: TRBJ1-1; D gene: NA; V gene: TRBV19; clone size: NA; CDR3 protein: CASSIAQSEAFF; CDR3 DNA: TGTGCCAGTAGTATTGCCCAGTCTGAAGCTTTCTTT
J gene: TRBJ2-5; D gene: TRBD2; V gene: TRBV11-2; clone size: NA; CDR3 protein: CASSGRDLAGRETQYF; CDR3 DNA: TGTGCCAGCAGCGGGCGGGATCTAGCGGGAAGAGAGACCCAGTACTTC
J gene: TRBJ2-5; D gene: TRBD1; V gene: TRBV4-1; clone size: NA; CDR3 protein: CASSPLGTGKETQYF; CDR3 DNA: TGCGCCAGCAGCCCACTTGGGACAGGGAAAGAGACCCAGTACTTC
J gene: TRBJ2-2; D gene: NA; V gene: TRBV19; clone size: few; CDR3 protein: CASSMFGANTGELFF; CDR3 DNA: TGTGCCAGTAGTATGTTCGGAGCGAACACCGGGGAGCTGTTTTTT
J gene: TRBJ2-3; D gene: NA; V gene: TRBV28; clone size: NA; CDR3 protein: CASSLNSLGDTQYF; CDR3 DNA: TGTGCCAGCAGTCTCAATAGCCTCGGAGATACGCAGTATTTT
J gene: TRBJ2-1; D gene: TRBD2; V gene: TRBV5-4; clone size: once; CDR3 protein: CASSFTSDPYNEQFF; CDR3 DNA: TGTGCCAGCAGCTTCACTAGCGACCCCTACAATGAGCAGTTCTTC
J gene: TRBJ2-2; D gene: TRBD1; V gene: TRBV11-3; clone size: NA; CDR3 protein: CASSSRQGPTGELFF; CDR3 DNA: TGTGCCAGCAGCTCCCGACAGGGACCCACCGGGGAGCTGTTTTTT
J gene: TRBJ2-5; D gene: TRBD2; V gene: TRBV28; clone size: NA; CDR3 protein: CASSFTSGRRKTQYF; CDR3 DNA: TGTGCCAGCAGTTTTACTAGCGGGAGAAGAAAGACCCAGTACTTC